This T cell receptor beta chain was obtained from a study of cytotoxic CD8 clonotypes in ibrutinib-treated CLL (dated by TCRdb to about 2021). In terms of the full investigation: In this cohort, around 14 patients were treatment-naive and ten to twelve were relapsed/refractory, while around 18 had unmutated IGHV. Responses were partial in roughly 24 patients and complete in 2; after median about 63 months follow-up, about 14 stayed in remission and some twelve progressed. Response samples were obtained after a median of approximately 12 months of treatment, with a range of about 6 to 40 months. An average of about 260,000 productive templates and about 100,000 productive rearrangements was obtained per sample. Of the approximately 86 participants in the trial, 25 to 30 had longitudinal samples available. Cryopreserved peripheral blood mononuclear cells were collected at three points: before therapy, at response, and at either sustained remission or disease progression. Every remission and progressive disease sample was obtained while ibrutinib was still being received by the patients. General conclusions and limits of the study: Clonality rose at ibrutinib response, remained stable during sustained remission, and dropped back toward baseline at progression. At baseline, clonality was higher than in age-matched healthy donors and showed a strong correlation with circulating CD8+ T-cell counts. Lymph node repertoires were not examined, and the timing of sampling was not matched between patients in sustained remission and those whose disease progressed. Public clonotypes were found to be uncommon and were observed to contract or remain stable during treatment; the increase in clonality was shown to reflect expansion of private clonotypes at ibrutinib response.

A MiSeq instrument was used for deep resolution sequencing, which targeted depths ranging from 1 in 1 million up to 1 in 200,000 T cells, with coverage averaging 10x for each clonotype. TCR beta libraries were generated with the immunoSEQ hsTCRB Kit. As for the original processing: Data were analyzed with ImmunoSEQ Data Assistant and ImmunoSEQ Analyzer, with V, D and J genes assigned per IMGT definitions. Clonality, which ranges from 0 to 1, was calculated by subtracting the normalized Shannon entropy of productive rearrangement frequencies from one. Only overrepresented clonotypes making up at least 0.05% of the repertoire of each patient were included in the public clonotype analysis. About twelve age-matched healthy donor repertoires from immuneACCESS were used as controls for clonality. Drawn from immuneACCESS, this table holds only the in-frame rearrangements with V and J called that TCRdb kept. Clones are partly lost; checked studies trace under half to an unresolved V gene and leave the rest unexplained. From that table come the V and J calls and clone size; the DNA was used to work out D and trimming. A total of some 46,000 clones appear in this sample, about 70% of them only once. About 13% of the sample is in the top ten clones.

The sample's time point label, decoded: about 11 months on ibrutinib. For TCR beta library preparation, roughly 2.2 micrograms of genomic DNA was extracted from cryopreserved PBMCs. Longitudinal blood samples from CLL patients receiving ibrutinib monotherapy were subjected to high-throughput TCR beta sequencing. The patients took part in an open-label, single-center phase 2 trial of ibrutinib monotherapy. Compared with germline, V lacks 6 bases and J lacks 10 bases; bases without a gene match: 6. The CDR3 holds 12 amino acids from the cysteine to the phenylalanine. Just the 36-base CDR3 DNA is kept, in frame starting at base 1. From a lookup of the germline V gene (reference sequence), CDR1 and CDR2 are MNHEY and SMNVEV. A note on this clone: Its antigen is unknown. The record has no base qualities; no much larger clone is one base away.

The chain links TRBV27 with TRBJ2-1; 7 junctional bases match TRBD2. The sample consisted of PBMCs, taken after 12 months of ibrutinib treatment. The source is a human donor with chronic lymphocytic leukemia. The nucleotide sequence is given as TGTGCCAGCAGAAGGACTAGGGGCGAGCAGTTCTTC. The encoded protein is CASRRTRGEQFF.